This TCR beta chain appears in the sequencing data of a study of glioma-infiltrating T cells. Using RNA template, CDR3s of TCR alpha and beta were amplified with iRepertoire arm-PCR. Via MiXCR, TCRdb re-called the multiplex PCR reads, giving one row per CDR3 protein. The table has 400,000 or so distinct CDR3 sequences, 41% seen once. Germline V lookup: CDR1 MGHDK, CDR2 SYGVNS. The CDR3 spans 13 residues. V was shortened by 4 bases and J by 13 bases, with 17 bases between the two germline ends. The sequenced sample consisted of glioma tissue, nonneoplastic brain tissue, or PBMCs (not recorded which). This receptor was obtained from a human donor with low-grade glioma or glioblastoma, undergoing nonglioma brain surgery, or in good health (not recorded which). The chain joins TRBV25-1 to TRBJ2-1, with a weak D call TRBD1 (6 bases). For the CDR3, the DNA is TGTGCCAGCAGTGTCGGCTCCGGGACACGCCAGTTCTTC. As protein: CASSVGSGTRQFF.